The rows below give T cell receptor beta chains drawn from one sample of a study of cytomegalovirus exposure and HLA in healthy donors. Produced via immunoSEQ multiplex PCR; TCRdb's table is partial and in-frame only. The sample yields 90,000 or so clones, roughly 73% seen once. The specimen sequenced was PBMCs. Receptor source: a boy under 18 in good health and CMV-seronegative. CDR3s include the opening cysteine and the closing phenylalanine or tryptophan. Fields, in order: J gene, V gene, CDR3 protein.

J: TRBJ2-1; V: TRBV30; CDR3: CAWSVRGYNEQFF
J: TRBJ1-5; V: TRBV6-5; CDR3: CASSRLGTGEQPQHF
J: TRBJ1-4; V: TRBV7-6; CDR3: CASSPYRDSRNEKLFF
J: TRBJ2-7; V: TRBV15; CDR3: CATSSRTGTIYEQYF
J: TRBJ1-1; V: TRBV10-3; CDR3: CAISDLVVNTEAFF
J: TRBJ2-7; V: TRBV14; CDR3: CASSQSSYEQYF
J: TRBJ2-7; V: TRBV5-6; CDR3: CASSLGLAGEQYF
J: TRBJ2-1; V: TRBV4-1; CDR3: CASSQVVAGLAGEDEQFF
J: TRBJ2-3; V: TRBV28; CDR3: CASEYGTGFPDTQYF
J: TRBJ2-1; V: TRBV5-4; CDR3: CASSTSGGTTGSEQFF
J: TRBJ2-7; V: TRBV7-8; CDR3: CASSETGTSSYEQYF
J: TRBJ2-2; V: TRBV7-2; CDR3: CASRSEVAGELFF
J: TRBJ1-2; V: TRBV19; CDR3: CASSMGTPYGYTF
J: TRBJ2-3; V: TRBV12-1; CDR3: CASSCQPMAADTQYF
J: TRBJ1-2; V: TRBV9; CDR3: CASSSGGVYGYTF
J: TRBJ1-1; V: TRBV5-1; CDR3: CASSRPGQTEAFF
J: TRBJ1-2; V: TRBV30; CDR3: CAWIRDREANYGYTF
J: TRBJ1-3; V: TRBV28; CDR3: CASSLRYPGNTIYF
J: TRBJ1-6; V: TRBV28; CDR3: CASTDPGQGGSPLHF
J: TRBJ1-3; V: TRBV7-2; CDR3: CASSLEQVGLGNTIYF
J: TRBJ1-4; V: TRBV11-2; CDR3: CASSLERDIEKLFF
J: TRBJ2-2; V: TRBV6-5; CDR3: CASRLGGNTGELFF
J: TRBJ2-7; V: TRBV25-1; CDR3: CASSPELAGGPNPYEQYF
J: TRBJ1-5; V: TRBV2; CDR3: CASQGWVNQPQHF